Presented here are 6 T cell receptor beta chains from one specimen sequenced in a study of cytomegalovirus exposure and HLA in healthy donors. Here immunoSEQ multiplex PCR was the method, and the copy in TCRdb shows in-frame clones only, minus some. The table shows roughly 120,000 clones, with approximately 89% occurring only once. The specimen was PBMCs. The source of these receptors is a woman younger than 35 in good health and CMV-seronegative.

V usage is TRBV7-2 and J usage is TRBJ1-2; 7 bases align to TRBD1. The CDR3 consists of 13 residues. Germline loops: CDR1 SGHTA, CDR2 FQGNSA. With V trimmed by 4 bases and J by 6 bases, 5 bases remained unmatched. The CDR3, as DNA: TGTGCCAGCAGCTCTACAGGGGATCATGGCTACACCTTC. Protein sequence: CASSSTGDHGYTF.

The chain uses TRBV7-9 and TRBJ1-1; TRBD1 aligns across 7 bases. Trimming at V came to 11 bases and at J to 3 bases, leaving 9 bases not matched to a gene. This CDR3 spans 13 amino acids. Germline assignment: CDR1 SEHNR and CDR2 FQNEAQ (reference sequence). For the CDR3, the DNA is TGTGCCGGGGGGAACCAGGGGGACACTGAAGCTTTCTTT. Its translation is CAGGNQGDTEAFF.

The chain recombines TRBV5-1 with TRBJ2-1, with 9 nucleotides matching TRBD2. V dropped 5 bases and J dropped 8; count of bases not matched to a gene: 11. The CDR3 length is 15 residues. Germline CDR1 and CDR2: SGHRS and YFSETQ. In DNA, the CDR3 is TGCGCCAGCAGGGTCCTCGGGCTAGCGGGGCATGAGCAGTTCTTC. Encoded protein: CASRVLGLAGHEQFF.

The rearrangement uses TRBV27 and TRBJ2-7, with D hard to call. Germline loops: CDR1 MNHEY, CDR2 SMNVEV (reference sequence). The CDR3 runs to 15 residues. V gave up 2 bases and J gave up 0 bases, with 11 bases separating them. CDR3 in DNA: TGTGCCAGCAGTTTAGGGCCAAATCCCTCCTACGAGCAGTACTTC. As protein: CASSLGPNPSYEQYF.

A few counts support this clone. The rearrangement joins TRBV28 to TRBJ1-2; TRBD1 matches 7 bases. The CDR3 consists of 15 residues. Germline-derived CDR1 and CDR2 are MDHEN and SYDVKM. J was trimmed by 1 base and V by 5 bases; bases with no gene match: 7. CDR3 DNA: TGTGCCAGCAGTGGACCGGGACAGAATAACTATGGCTACACCTTC. This gives the protein CASSGPGQNNYGYTF.

V and J are TRBV19 and TRBJ1-5, with D perhaps matching TRBD1 (6 bases). V was clipped by 3 bases and J by 5 bases, with 11 bases between them. The length of the CDR3 is 14 residues. Germline V gene sequence: CDR1 LNHDA, CDR2 SQIVND (reference sequence). Here the CDR3 DNA reads TGTGCCAGTAGTATTGGGGACACTTATCAGCCCCAGCATTTT. It specifies CASSIGDTYQPQHF.